A single sample gave rise to the 8 T cell receptor beta chains below, sequenced in a study of sequential checkpoint blockade in melanoma. Method: immunoSEQ multiplex PCR; TCRdb's copy keeps in-frame clones and lacks some. Here the sample spans roughly 30,000 clones, about 83% being singletons. Treatment described: randomized to nivolumab then ipilimumab (arm A) or the reverse (arm B). Sequenced here: CD8+ T cells sorted from blood (inferred from file names), sampled from a patient given nivolumab and ipilimumab in sequence. These TCRs come from a human donor with melanoma.

J is TRBJ1-2 and V is TRBV10-2; the D gene is possibly TRBD1 (5 bases). Germline CDR1 reads WSHSY; CDR2 reads SAAADI. The CDR3 totals 15 residues. The ends were cut back, 3 bases at V and 4 bases at J, with 15 bases in the middle. The DNA of the CDR3 is TGCGCCAGCAGTGAACCCCGACAGCACTCCTATGGCTACACCTTC. Translating it yields CASSEPRQHSYGYTF.

V gene TRBV28 combines with J gene TRBJ2-1; 7 nucleotides agree with TRBD2. V lost 5 bases, J lost 0 bases, and 7 bases stayed unmatched. Germline V CDR1 and CDR2: MDHEN, SYDVKM. CDR3 length: 16 amino acids. The CDR3, as DNA: TGTGCCAGCAGTAATCCTCGGGACTACTCCTACAATGAGCAGTTCTTC. Residues: CASSNPRDYSYNEQFF.

The rearrangement links TRBV28 to TRBJ1-6; the D is unclear. CDR3 length: 16 amino acids. Germline loops: CDR1 MDHEN, CDR2 SYDVKM. The V end was cut by 6 bases, the J end by 3 bases, with 15 bases between. CDR3 DNA: TGTGCCAGCAGCCGACGGGGAGGGATCTATAATTCACCCCTCCACTTT. Protein sequence: CASSRRGGIYNSPLHF.

The chain uses TRBV19 and TRBJ2-1; 9 bases align to TRBD1. The ends lost 4 bases at V and 2 bases at J; junction bases unmatched: 3. Per the germline V gene, CDR1 is LNHDA and CDR2 is SQIVND (reference sequence). The CDR3 totals 15 residues. The DNA of the CDR3 is TGTGCCAGTAGTACTACAGGGGGCCCCTACAATGAGCAGTTCTTC. Amino acid sequence: CASSTTGGPYNEQFF.

Only one count was recorded for this clone. CDR3 protein: CASSVAKGGANTGELFF. As DNA, the CDR3 is TGTGCCAGCAGCGTAGCTAAAGGGGGGGCGAACACCGGGGAGCTGTTTTTT. The chain has TRBV9 and TRBJ2-2, with D tentatively TRBD2 (7 bases). This CDR3 contains 17 residues. In germline, CDR1 is SGDLS, CDR2 YYNGEE. V was pared by 0 bases and J by 0 bases, with 12 bases between.

As for this clone: One end of the junction is discordant with germline, which a read error may explain. This chain links TRBV5-5 with TRBJ2-7; 7 positions match TRBD1. This CDR3 has 14 amino acids. Germline V CDR1 and CDR2: SGHKS, YYEKEE (reference sequence). The CDR3 protein is CASSQDTGQYEQYF. In DNA, the CDR3 is TGCGCCAGCAGCCAAGATACGGGACAGTACGAGCAGTACTTC.

V and J are TRBV7-9 and TRBJ2-7, with D possibly matching TRBD2 (6 bases). The CDR3 covers 13 residues. CDR1 and CDR2 (germline): SEHNR, FQNEAQ (reference sequence). Trimming left V 6 bases short and J 0 bases short, with 9 bases between. The CDR3 spells CASREGSSYEQYF. CDR3 nucleotides: TGTGCCAGCAGGGAGGGGAGCTCCTACGAGCAGTACTTC.

This clone was recorded a few times. The J gene is TRBJ1-1, the V gene TRBV9; 8 bases align to TRBD1. Germline V gene lookup returns CDR1 SGDLS and CDR2 YYNGEE. The CDR3 totals 15 residues. J was trimmed by 7 bases and V by 0 bases; bases with no gene match: 8. CDR3 protein: CASSVADRGHNEAFF. In nucleotides, the CDR3 is TGTGCCAGCAGCGTAGCAGACAGGGGTCATAATGAAGCTTTCTTT.